The 4 T cell receptor beta chains below come from one sample, sequenced in a study of T cell changes during pregnancy in multiple sclerosis. The data were produced by immunoSEQ multiplex PCR, yet TCRdb's version contains in-frame clones alone and is incomplete. The sample records tens of thousands of clones, roughly 90% being singletons. Source: peripheral blood, taken in the first trimester of pregnancy. These receptors all come from a female donor with multiple sclerosis, enrolled in a pregnancy study.

This chain joins TRBV9 and TRBJ1-1; D is possibly TRBD1 (5 bases). Trimming shortened V by 0 bases and J by 1 base, and 10 bases separated the two germline ends. CDR3 size: 15 residues. Per the germline V gene, CDR1 is SGDLS and CDR2 is YYNGEE. As DNA, the CDR3 is TGTGCCAGCAGCGTAGATGGGGCCGCGAACACTGAAGCTTTCTTT. Encoded protein: CASSVDGAANTEAFF.

The rearrangement uses TRBV5-1 and TRBJ2-3; TRBD2 matches 7 bases. The CDR3 length is 15 residues. The germline CDR1 and CDR2 sequences are SGHRS and YFSETQ. J was trimmed by 0 bases and V by 5 bases; bases with no gene match: 6. DNA of the CDR3: TGCGCCAGCAGTCCGGACGGGGGGAGCACAGATACGCAGTATTTT. Its translation: CASSPDGGSTDTQYF.

This clone was seen just once. The rearrangement uses TRBV5-4 and TRBJ2-7; 13 positions match TRBD2. The CDR3 has 14 residues. The junction had 7 bases not matched to a gene; V was cut back by 6 bases and J by 7 bases. Germline V lookup: CDR1 SGHNT, CDR2 YYREEE (reference sequence). DNA for the CDR3: TGTGCCAGCACCTCCGGACTAGCGGGAGTTGAGCAGTACTTC. Translating it yields CASTSGLAGVEQYF.

V is TRBV27 and J is TRBJ2-1, with TRBD1 as a possible D gene (11 bases). V was clipped by 6 bases and J by 9 bases, with 33 bases between them. The CDR3 has 19 amino acids. The germline V gene encodes CDR1 MNHEY and CDR2 SMNVEV (reference sequence). CDR3 loop: CASRISDRGQAGGRGEQFF. The CDR3 DNA follows: TGTGCCAGCAGGATCTCGGACAGGGGGCAAGCGGGAGGGAGAGGTGAGCAGTTCTTC.